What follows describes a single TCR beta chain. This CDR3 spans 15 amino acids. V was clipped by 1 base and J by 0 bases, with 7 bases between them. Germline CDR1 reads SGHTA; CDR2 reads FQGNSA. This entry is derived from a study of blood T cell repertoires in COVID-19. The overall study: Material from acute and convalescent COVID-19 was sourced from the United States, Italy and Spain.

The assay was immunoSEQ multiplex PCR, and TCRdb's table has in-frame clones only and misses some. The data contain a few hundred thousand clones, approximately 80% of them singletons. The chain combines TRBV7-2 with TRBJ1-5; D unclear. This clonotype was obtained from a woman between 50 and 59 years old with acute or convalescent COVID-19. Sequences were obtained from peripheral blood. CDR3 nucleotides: TGTGCCAGCAGCTTAGGAGGGTCTAGCAATCAGCCCCAGCATTTT. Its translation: CASSLGGSSNQPQHF.